Listed below are T cell receptor beta chains from one sample, sequenced in a study of T cells after yellow fever vaccination. MiXCR, run by TCRdb on the 5' RACE reads, gives a single entry per CDR3 protein. The sample lists roughly 400,000 distinct CDR3 sequences, about 17% seen once, with 15% to 20% in the top ten. This sample comprised PBMCs, obtained before the yellow fever booster vaccination. These receptors were collected from a man in his late teens or twenties who received the YFV17D yellow fever vaccine. CDR3s include the opening cysteine and the closing phenylalanine or tryptophan. D genes are given only for firm matches. Clone size, where shown, is once, few, many, or a class for clones that have expanded.

j_call,v_call,cdr3_length,d_call,clone_size,cdr3_aa,cdr3_nt
TRBJ2-5,TRBV15,12,NA,NA,CATSRNQETQYF,TGTGCCACCAGTCGCAACCAAGAGACCCAGTACTTC
TRBJ2-2,TRBV19,17,NA,NA,CASSIHSPRGGTGELFF,TGTGCCAGTAGTATCCACTCTCCCAGGGGTGGCACCGGGGAGCTGTTTTTT
TRBJ2-6,TRBV19,15,TRBD1,NA,CASSTRGSGANVLTF,TGTGCCAGTAGTACCAGGGGGTCTGGGGCCAACGTCCTGACTTTC
TRBJ2-2,TRBV4-3,16,TRBD1,many,CASSPTQGVGTGELFF,TGCGCCAGCAGCCCAACTCAGGGGGTTGGCACCGGGGAGCTGTTTTTT
TRBJ2-2,TRBV5-1,15,TRBD2,few,CASSFSGAHTGELFF,TGCGCCAGCAGCTTTAGCGGGGCTCACACCGGGGAGCTGTTTTTT
TRBJ2-7,TRBV20-1,14,NA,few,CSAPPDAGFYEQYF,TGCAGTGCTCCACCGGACGCGGGATTCTACGAGCAGTACTTC
TRBJ1-5,TRBV10-3,14,NA,many,CAISGRGGNQPQHF,TGTGCCATCAGTGGCAGGGGAGGGAATCAGCCCCAGCATTTT
TRBJ2-1,TRBV7-8,15,NA,many,CASSAGVSGNNEQFF,TGTGCCAGCAGCGCTGGCGTATCCGGAAACAATGAGCAGTTCTTC
TRBJ1-6,TRBV6-5,15,TRBD1,NA,CASSQATGGDSPLHF,TGTGCCAGCAGCCAGGCGACAGGGGGCGATTCACCCCTCCACTTT
TRBJ1-2,TRBV12-3/TRBV12-4,14,NA,NA,CASSLNPGNYGYTF,TGTGCCAGCAGTTTAAATCCAGGGAACTATGGCTACACCTTC
TRBJ1-4,TRBV11-2,12,TRBD1,NA,CASSIDRVKLFF,TGTGCCAGCAGCATAGACAGGGTAAAACTGTTTTTT
TRBJ2-1,TRBV20-1,15,NA,NA,CSARGQQSPYNEQFF,TGCAGTGCTAGGGGACAACAGTCACCCTACAATGAGCAGTTCTTC
TRBJ1-4,TRBV30,11,NA,NA,CAWSAREKLFF,TGTGCCTGGAGCGCGAGGGAAAAACTGTTTTTT
TRBJ2-1,TRBV5-1,13,TRBD1,many,CASSDRGYNEQFF,TGCGCCAGCAGCGACAGGGGGTACAATGAGCAGTTCTTC
TRBJ2-2,TRBV5-1,13,TRBD1,few,CASSPDRVGELFF,TGCGCCAGCAGCCCCGACAGGGTCGGGGAGCTGTTTTTT
TRBJ1-1,TRBV3-1,12,NA,NA,CASSQDWREAFF,TGTGCCAGCAGCCAAGATTGGCGTGAAGCTTTCTTT
TRBJ2-2,TRBV7-2,14,NA,few,CASSFQTYTGELFF,TGTGCCAGCAGCTTCCAGACTTACACCGGGGAGCTGTTTTTT
TRBJ1-1,TRBV20-1,16,NA,NA,CSARDLVQGINTEAFF,TGCAGTGCTAGAGATCTCGTGCAGGGGATTAACACTGAAGCTTTCTTT
TRBJ2-2,TRBV5-6,15,NA,NA,CASSLLVGNTGELFF,TGTGCCAGCAGCTTGTTAGTGGGGAACACCGGGGAGCTGTTTTTT
TRBJ2-7,TRBV20-1,13,NA,few,CSASGTASYEQYF,TGCAGTGCTAGCGGCACAGCCTCCTACGAGCAGTACTTC
TRBJ1-3,TRBV27,15,NA,NA,CASSLKGWPGNTIYF,TGTGCCAGCAGTTTGAAAGGTTGGCCTGGAAACACCATATATTTT
TRBJ1-2,TRBV28,13,TRBD1,few,CASDNQGANGYTF,TGTGCCAGCGATAATCAGGGGGCTAATGGCTACACCTTC
TRBJ2-3,TRBV5-1,15,TRBD2,NA,CASSLTSGDVGTQYF,TGCGCCAGCAGCTTGACTAGCGGGGACGTAGGCACGCAGTATTTT
TRBJ2-3,TRBV25-1,16,NA,few,CASSTTGRDSTDTQYF,TGTGCCAGCAGTACGACAGGACGCGACAGCACAGATACGCAGTATTTT
TRBJ1-6,TRBV4-1,15,NA,NA,CASSPSAGRDSPLHF,TGCGCCAGCAGCCCGTCGGCCGGCCGTGATTCACCCCTCCACTTT
TRBJ1-2,TRBV7-2,14,NA,many,CASSLIAGDYGYTF,TGTGCCAGCAGCTTAATCGCGGGGGACTATGGCTACACCTTC
TRBJ2-5,TRBV4-1,16,NA,NA,CASSQGWTGVGETQYF,TGCGCCAGCAGCCAAGGCTGGACGGGGGTGGGGGAGACCCAGTACTTC
TRBJ2-1,TRBV20-1,14,TRBD2,NA,CSAPGLAGDYEQFF,TGCAGTGCGCCGGGACTAGCGGGGGACTATGAGCAGTTCTTC
TRBJ1-2,TRBV12-3/TRBV12-4,11,NA,NA,CASSPLRADTF,TGTGCCAGCAGTCCGCTCCGGGCCGATACCTTC
TRBJ1-2,TRBV2,13,NA,NA,CASSTVDDYGYTF,TGTGCCAGCAGTACGGTTGACGACTATGGCTACACCTTC
TRBJ1-5,TRBV20-1,17,TRBD1,NA,CSARAQIRTGTYQPQHF,TGCAGTGCTAGAGCTCAGATCCGGACAGGGACTTATCAGCCCCAGCATTTT
TRBJ2-3,TRBV20-1,17,TRBD2,NA,CSANHRFERGGLNTQYF,TGCAGTGCGAACCACCGCTTTGAGCGGGGGGGCCTAAATACGCAGTATTTT
TRBJ2-1,TRBV4-1,14,NA,NA,CASSQGEWVNEQFF,TGCGCCAGCAGCCAAGGCGAGTGGGTCAATGAGCAGTTCTTC
TRBJ1-4,TRBV6-2/TRBV6-3,15,NA,few,CASSYSIGDNEKLFF,TGTGCCAGCAGTTACTCTATCGGAGATAATGAAAAACTGTTTTTT
TRBJ2-1,TRBV7-3,14,TRBD2,once,CASSLQRESNEQFF,TGTGCCAGCAGCTTACAGCGGGAGTCCAATGAGCAGTTCTTC
TRBJ2-2,TRBV4-2,17,TRBD2,few,CASSPFSGGNLGGELFF,TGTGCCAGCAGCCCATTCAGCGGGGGGAACCTTGGCGGGGAGCTGTTTTTT
TRBJ1-1,TRBV4-3,14,NA,few,CASSQVQGGTEAFF,TGCGCCAGCAGCCAAGTACAAGGGGGGACTGAAGCTTTCTTT
TRBJ1-3,TRBV12-3/TRBV12-4,11,NA,NA,CAITRGNTIYF,TGTGCCATCACTAGGGGAAACACCATATATTTT
TRBJ2-1,TRBV28,15,NA,NA,CASSPTAQVYNEQFF,TGTGCCAGCAGTCCAACAGCCCAGGTTTACAATGAGCAGTTCTTC
TRBJ2-3,TRBV10-3,14,NA,many,CAISFRGGTDTQYF,TGTGCCATCAGCTTCCGAGGGGGCACAGATACGCAGTATTTT
TRBJ2-2,TRBV7-7,13,NA,few,CASSGLRGGELFF,TGTGCTAGCAGCGGGTTGAGGGGCGGGGAGCTGTTTTTT
TRBJ2-1,TRBV20-1,16,TRBD2,few,CSARGSSGDLYNEQFF,TGCAGTGCTAGAGGGTCTAGCGGGGACCTCTACAATGAGCAGTTCTTC
TRBJ2-7,TRBV29-1,13,TRBD1,NA,CSVLDRGGYEQYF,TGCAGCGTGCTTGACAGGGGAGGCTACGAGCAGTACTTC
TRBJ1-2,TRBV30,12,TRBD1,few,CAWEQGDYGYTF,TGTGCCTGGGAGCAGGGGGACTATGGCTACACCTTC
TRBJ2-2,TRBV12-3/TRBV12-4,13,NA,few,CASSFHQFVELFF,TGTGCCAGCAGTTTTCACCAATTTGTGGAGCTGTTTTTT
TRBJ2-2,TRBV5-5,16,TRBD2,few,CASSLRGGTNTGELFF,TGTGCCAGCAGCTTGCGGGGGGGCACGAACACCGGGGAGCTGTTTTTT
TRBJ2-2,TRBV14,15,NA,few,CASSLLTGLHGELFF,TGTGCCAGCAGCCTCCTCACGGGCTTACACGGGGAGCTGTTTTTT
TRBJ1-4,TRBV4-1,14,NA,NA,CASSPGRRYEKLFF,TGCGCCAGCAGCCCCGGGCGGAGATATGAAAAACTGTTTTTT
TRBJ2-7,TRBV7-2,15,NA,NA,CASSLAGGKNYEQYF,TGTGCCAGCAGCTTAGCTGGGGGTAAAAACTACGAGCAGTACTTC
TRBJ2-5,TRBV5-1,14,NA,NA,CASSLASYQETQYF,TGCGCCAGCAGCTTGGCGTCGTACCAAGAGACCCAGTACTTC
TRBJ2-6,TRBV7-2,15,NA,few,CASSPRGAGANVLTF,TGTGCCAGCAGCCCCAGGGGGGCTGGGGCCAACGTCCTGACTTTC
TRBJ1-6,TRBV2,15,NA,NA,CASSSQGARNSPLHF,TGTGCCAGCAGTTCACAAGGGGCCCGCAATTCACCCCTCCACTTT
TRBJ1-1,TRBV7-9,13,NA,few,CASSLAEDTEAFF,TGTGCCAGCAGCTTAGCGGAGGACACTGAAGCTTTCTTT
TRBJ1-5,TRBV20-1,17,TRBD1,NA,CSARGPGQGKGNQPQHF,TGCAGTGCTCGCGGGCCGGGACAGGGGAAGGGCAATCAGCCCCAGCATTTT
TRBJ1-2,TRBV20-1,13,NA,NA,CSAGGAGDYGYTF,TGCAGTGCTGGTGGCGCTGGAGACTATGGCTACACCTTC